The 21 T cell receptor beta chains presented below share a single source sample, sequenced in a study of blood T cell repertoires in COVID-19. Sequenced by immunoSEQ multiplex PCR; TCRdb stores in-frame clones only, minus some. The sample carries hundreds of thousands of clones, around 87% recorded once. The sequencing sample was made of peripheral blood. The origin of the receptors is a woman aged 50 to 65 who had recovered from COVID-19.

This chain links TRBV2 with TRBJ1-6; 8 bases fit TRBD1. V gave up 7 bases and J gave up 0 bases; unmatched junction bases: 5. Per the germline V gene, CDR1 is SNHLY and CDR2 is FYNNEI. This CDR3 contains 16 residues. The CDR3 sequence: CASTRDRSSYNSPLHF. In nucleotides, the CDR3 is TGTGCCAGCACCCGGGACAGGAGCTCCTATAATTCACCCCTCCACTTT.

The CDR3 is CASSPTAQVYNEQFF. The CDR3 bases are TGTGCCAGCAGCCCGACCGCCCAGGTTTACAATGAGCAGTTCTTC. The chain joins TRBV7-3 to TRBJ2-1; D is unresolved. Germline V gene data show CDR1 as SGHTA and CDR2 as FQGTGA. V gave up 5 bases and J gave up 4 bases, with 15 bases separating them. The CDR3 sequence is 15 residues long.

The sample holds one count of this clone. The junction shows a germline mismatch at one end, possibly a read error. The J gene is TRBJ2-5, the V gene TRBV7-7, with 10 nucleotides matching TRBD2. Germline V gives CDR1 SSHAT, CDR2 FNYEAQ (reference sequence). This CDR3 contains 14 residues. In nucleotides, the CDR3 is TGTGCTAGCAGCTTAGTGGGACTAGCGGAGACCCAGTACTTC. It codes for CASSLVGLAETQYF.

V usage is TRBV4-1 and J usage is TRBJ2-7, with TRBD1 as a possible D gene (6 bases). The CDR3 consists of 14 residues. Trimming took 4 bases from V and 3 from J, leaving 13 bases between them. The germline V gene has CDR1 MGHRA and CDR2 YSYEKL. For the CDR3, the DNA is TGCGCCAGCAGCCGGACCGGACAGAACTACGAGCAGTACTTC. It translates to CASSRTGQNYEQYF.

The chain links TRBV7-3 to TRBJ1-1; D remains ambiguous. The length of the CDR3 is 15 residues. V was shortened by 5 bases and J by 2 bases, with 15 bases between the two germline ends. The V gene's germline CDR1 is SGHTA and CDR2 FQGTGA. The CDR3 DNA follows: TGTGCCAGCAGCCCCTTGGGCGGGTCAAACACTGAAGCTTTCTTT. Translating it yields CASSPLGGSNTEAFF.

The chain recombines TRBV7-8 with TRBJ1-1; D possibly corresponds to TRBD1 (6 bases). The germline V gene encodes CDR1 SGHVS and CDR2 FQNEAQ. Trimming left V 7 bases short and J 3 bases short, with 12 bases between. This CDR3 comprises 13 residues. CDR3 coding DNA: TGTGCCAGCACTCCCGACAGGTACACTGAAGCTTTCTTT. Its translation is CASTPDRYTEAFF. Drawing the rest from reference TRBV7-8 and TRBJ1-1, the complete variable domain is GAGVSQSPRYKVAKRGQDVALRCDPISGHVSLFWYQQALGQGPEFLTYFQNEAQLDKSGLPSDRFFAERPEGSVSTLKIQRTQQEDSAVYLCASTPDRYTEAFFGQGTRLTVV.

The J gene is TRBJ2-5, the V gene TRBV30; tentative D call: TRBD2 (5 bases). CDR3 length: 16 residues. V dropped 2 bases and J dropped 4 bases, with 20 bases sitting between them. Germline V gene sequence: CDR1 GTSNPN, CDR2 SVGIG (reference sequence). Written as DNA, the CDR3 is TGTGCCTGGAGTCCGGGATCACTGGACTTGACAGAGACCCAGTACTTC. This sequence encodes CAWSPGSLDLTETQYF.

This chain joins TRBV23-1 and TRBJ1-5; 12 bases are shared with TRBD1. TRBV23-1 carries the ORF label, with uncertain function. The CDR3 length is 24 residues. Germline trimming cut 0 bases from V and 1 base from J; bases unmatched to any gene: 22. Here the CDR3 DNA reads TGCGCCAGCAGTCAATCGAAATCATCCTCGTTGGGACAGGGGGCTGAAGTGAGCAATCAGCCCCAGCATTTT. Protein: CASSQSKSSSLGQGAEVSNQPQHF.

CDR3 sequence: CASSLPGLRTGELFF. The CDR3 region has the DNA TGTGCCAGCTCACTTCCGGGACTCAGAACCGGGGAGCTGTTTTTT. V usage is TRBV18 and J usage is TRBJ2-2; D is possibly TRBD2 (6 bases). Germline-derived CDR1 and CDR2 are KGHSH and LQKENI. This CDR3 has 15 residues. V lost 4 bases and J 5 bases, leaving 14 bases between the germline ends.

V usage is TRBV10-3 and J usage is TRBJ1-2; no clear D gene. The V gene's germline CDR1 is ENHRY and CDR2 SYGVKD. The CDR3 has 15 residues. Deletions cut 0 bases from V and 0 bases from J, with 8 bases between. CDR3 loop: CAISESAGSNYGYTF. The CDR3 nucleotides read TGTGCCATCAGTGAGTCGGCAGGTTCTAACTATGGCTACACCTTC.

The chain combines TRBV25-1 with TRBJ1-1; D might be TRBD1 (6 bases). The CDR3 is 13 residues long. V shed 3 bases and J shed 6 bases, with 11 bases lying between them. Germline assignment: CDR1 MGHDK and CDR2 SYGVNS. The CDR3 protein is CASSDQDRAEAFF. The CDR3 DNA reads TGTGCCAGCAGTGACCAGGACAGAGCTGAAGCTTTCTTT.

This chain connects TRBV27 to TRBJ1-6; D ambiguous. Looked up from germline, CDR1 is MNHEY and CDR2 is SMNVEV (reference sequence). The V gene lost 5 bases and the J gene lost 6 bases, with 8 bases spanning the gap. There are 13 residues in the CDR3. CDR3 protein: CASSGVGNSPLHF. The DNA of the CDR3 is TGTGCCAGCAGTGGAGTGGGTAATTCACCCCTCCACTTT.

The chain couples TRBV28 to TRBJ1-5; 9 bases line up with TRBD1. Germline trimming cut 5 bases from V and 4 bases from J; bases unmatched to any gene: 12. The V gene's germline CDR1 is MDHEN and CDR2 SYDVKM. The CDR3 has 17 residues. The CDR3 loop is CASSRQPGQGANQPQHF. Written as DNA, the CDR3 is TGTGCCAGCAGTCGCCAACCGGGACAGGGTGCGAATCAGCCCCAGCATTTT.

The chain employs TRBV28 and TRBJ2-7; TRBD2 aligns across 11 bases. Germline CDR1 MDHEN, CDR2 SYDVKM. With 3 bases clipped from V and 2 bases from J, the junction kept 3 bases outside the gene matches. The CDR3 loop spans 15 amino acids. CDR3 amino acids: CASSLGLAETYEQYF. CDR3 coding DNA: TGTGCCAGCAGTTTGGGACTAGCGGAGACCTACGAGCAGTACTTC.

The chain links TRBV9 to TRBJ2-3; weak D call: TRBD2 (6 bases). CDR3 length: 15 amino acids. CDR1 and CDR2 (germline): SGDLS, YYNGEE. V gave up 0 bases and J gave up 2 bases, with 10 bases separating them. CDR3 region: CASSVGALATDTQYF. The CDR3 DNA follows: TGTGCCAGCAGCGTAGGAGCACTAGCCACAGATACGCAGTATTTT.

The V and J genes are TRBV6-5 and TRBJ2-5; D is ambiguous. The CDR3 consists of 11 residues. Trimming shortened V by 8 bases and J by 4 bases, and 8 bases separated the two germline ends. Germline V gene lookup returns CDR1 MNHEY and CDR2 SVGAGI. Here the CDR3 reads CASGAGETQYF. The CDR3 DNA is TGTGCCAGCGGAGCTGGAGAGACCCAGTACTTC.

The chain carries TRBV24-1 and TRBJ2-5, with 7 bases fitting TRBD2. In germline, CDR1 is KGHDR, CDR2 SFDVKD. Trimming at V came to 5 bases and at J to 5 bases, leaving 4 bases not matched to a gene. This CDR3 has 13 residues. CDR3: CATSGGGSETQYF. The CDR3 DNA is TGTGCCACCAGTGGTGGCGGGAGTGAGACCCAGTACTTC.

The CDR3 loop reads CASSRRQVFNSPLHF. As DNA, the CDR3 is TGTGCCAGCAGTCGCCGACAGGTCTTTAATTCACCCCTCCACTTT. The chain is built from TRBV6-5 and TRBJ1-6, with D possibly matching TRBD1 (6 bases). This CDR3 has 15 residues. Germline values: CDR1 MNHEY, CDR2 SVGAGI. Between the trimmed V and J ends, which lost 5 bases and 6 bases, there was a span of 14 bases.

The chain joins TRBV5-4 to TRBJ2-7, with 9 positions matching TRBD1. The J segment lost 5 bases and the V segment lost 4 bases, leaving 10 bases of the junction unmatched. The germline gives CDR1 SGHNT, CDR2 YYREEE (reference sequence). The CDR3 length is 15 residues. The CDR3 region has the DNA TGTGCCAGCAGCCCCCCCGGGACAGGGAGACACGAGCAGTACTTC. This gives the protein CASSPPGTGRHEQYF.

The sample holds one count of this clone. This sequence joins TRBV28 and TRBJ1-2, with 8 bases aligning to TRBD1. CDR3 length: 16 amino acids. The germline V gene has CDR1 MDHEN and CDR2 SYDVKM. V lost 4 bases and J lost 5; bases outside the gene matches: 12. The CDR3 loop is CASSSQGARYRYGYTF. The CDR3 DNA reads as TGTGCCAGCAGTTCTCAGGGGGCTAGGTATCGATATGGCTACACCTTC.

The chain combines TRBV30 with TRBJ1-3; 7 nucleotides agree with TRBD1. Germline CDR1 is GTSNPN and CDR2 is SVGIG (reference sequence). The length of the CDR3 is 16 residues. V shed 2 bases and J 0 bases; nucleotides not matched to a gene: 7. The CDR3 loop is CAWSTGQRSSGNTIYF. The CDR3 DNA sequence: TGTGCCTGGAGTACGGGACAGAGGTCCTCTGGAAACACCATATATTTT. Complete variable domain (other parts from reference TRBV30 and TRBJ1-3): SQTIHQWPATLVQPVGSPLSLECTVEGTSNPNLYWYRQAAGRGLQLLFYSVGIGQISSEVPQNLSASRPQDRQFILSSKKLLLSDSGFYLCAWSTGQRSSGNTIYFGEGSWLTVV.